The rows below give T cell receptor beta chains drawn from one sample of a study of shared clonotypes between healthy human individuals. Assay used: immunoSEQ multiplex PCR; TCRdb lists only in-frame clones, some missing. Of 950,000 to 1,100,000 clones in the sample, about 70% are singletons; the top ten hold about 1.5%. Sequencing input: memory CD4+ T cells sorted from blood. Receptors were obtained from a young man in good health. Each CDR3 is given with its conserved first and last residue. Each record gives: J gene, clone size, V gene, D gene, CDR3 protein, CDR3 DNA. A D gene is named only where the DNA matches it firmly. Clone size is shown for a subset of rows, as once, few, many or a class of expanded clone.

j_call: TRBJ1-3; clone_size: -; v_call: TRBV30; d_call: -; cdr3_aa: CAWSGGVGTIYF; cdr3_nt: TGTGCCTGGAGTGGGGGAGTGGGCACCATATATTTT
j_call: TRBJ2-5; clone_size: -; v_call: TRBV9; d_call: -; cdr3_aa: CASSVGRSQETQYF; cdr3_nt: TGTGCCAGCAGCGTAGGGCGGAGCCAAGAGACCCAGTACTTC
j_call: TRBJ1-2; clone_size: -; v_call: TRBV18; d_call: -; cdr3_aa: CASSPIREALSIRGYTF; cdr3_nt: TGTGCCAGCTCACCGATCCGGGAGGCCCTATCTATACGGGGCTACACCTTC
j_call: TRBJ1-6; clone_size: -; v_call: TRBV12-5; d_call: -; cdr3_aa: CASGLQDASPLHF; cdr3_nt: TGTGCTAGTGGTTTACAGGATGCTTCACCCCTCCACTTT
j_call: TRBJ1-1; clone_size: -; v_call: TRBV19; d_call: TRBD1; cdr3_aa: CASSKTSTSGGARTEAFF; cdr3_nt: TGTGCCAGTAGTAAAACCAGCACGTCAGGGGGCGCGAGGACTGAAGCTTTCTTT
j_call: TRBJ1-5; clone_size: -; v_call: TRBV6-5; d_call: -; cdr3_aa: CASRPQGASQPQHF; cdr3_nt: TGTGCCAGCAGACCTCAGGGAGCGAGTCAGCCCCAGCATTTT
j_call: TRBJ2-3; clone_size: -; v_call: TRBV28; d_call: TRBD1; cdr3_aa: CASSKKGAGDTQYF; cdr3_nt: TGTGCCAGCAGCAAAAAGGGGGCAGGGGATACGCAGTATTTT
j_call: TRBJ2-7; clone_size: -; v_call: TRBV18; d_call: -; cdr3_aa: CASSPRGESYEQYF; cdr3_nt: TGTGCCAGCTCACCACGGGGCGAGTCCTACGAGCAGTACTTC
j_call: TRBJ1-2; clone_size: -; v_call: TRBV10-3; d_call: -; cdr3_aa: CAISGGSGDYGYTF; cdr3_nt: TGTGCCATCAGTGGGGGATCTGGAGACTATGGCTACACCTTC
j_call: TRBJ2-5; clone_size: -; v_call: TRBV2; d_call: -; cdr3_aa: CASSSRSQETQYF; cdr3_nt: TGTGCCAGCAGTTCCAGGTCCCAAGAGACCCAGTACTTC
j_call: TRBJ2-1; clone_size: -; v_call: TRBV10-3; d_call: TRBD2; cdr3_aa: CAIGLAGLPYNEQFF; cdr3_nt: TGTGCCATCGGTTTAGCGGGACTGCCCTACAATGAGCAGTTCTTC
j_call: TRBJ1-5; clone_size: -; v_call: TRBV6-1; d_call: -; cdr3_aa: CASSLQGWQPQHF; cdr3_nt: TGTGCCAGCAGTTTACAGGGATGGCAGCCCCAGCATTTT
j_call: TRBJ1-2; clone_size: -; v_call: TRBV19; d_call: -; cdr3_aa: CASSMAGVGYGYTF; cdr3_nt: TGTGCCAGTAGTATGGCCGGGGTGGGTTATGGCTACACCTTC
j_call: TRBJ2-4; clone_size: -; v_call: TRBV7-2; d_call: TRBD2; cdr3_aa: CASSLQFGLAGGQSDF; cdr3_nt: TGTGCCAGCAGCTTACAGTTCGGGCTAGCGGGGGGGCAATCAGACTTC
j_call: TRBJ2-3; clone_size: -; v_call: TRBV5-4; d_call: TRBD2; cdr3_aa: CASNRLADTDTQYF; cdr3_nt: TGTGCCAGCAACAGACTAGCGGATACAGATACGCAGTATTTT
j_call: TRBJ2-2; clone_size: -; v_call: TRBV28; d_call: TRBD1; cdr3_aa: CASSPYGQGNTGELFF; cdr3_nt: TGTGCCAGCAGTCCTTACGGACAGGGCAACACCGGGGAGCTGTTTTTT
j_call: TRBJ2-3; clone_size: -; v_call: TRBV2; d_call: -; cdr3_aa: CASSENSGSDTQYF; cdr3_nt: TGTGCCAGCAGTGAAAATAGCGGCAGTGATACGCAGTATTTT
j_call: TRBJ1-1; clone_size: many; v_call: TRBV28; d_call: TRBD1; cdr3_aa: CASRVRGRGTEAFF; cdr3_nt: TGTGCCAGCAGGGTAAGGGGGCGCGGCACTGAAGCTTTCTTT
j_call: TRBJ1-1; clone_size: once; v_call: TRBV25-1; d_call: -; cdr3_aa: CASVPFQGNTEAFF; cdr3_nt: TGTGCCAGCGTACCTTTCCAGGGGAACACTGAAGCTTTCTTT
j_call: TRBJ1-2; clone_size: few; v_call: TRBV19; d_call: -; cdr3_aa: CASSIDTGTYYGYTF; cdr3_nt: TGTGCCAGTAGTATAGACACCGGGACATACTATGGCTACACCTTC